This T cell receptor (beta chain) was captured by sequencing in a study of cytomegalovirus exposure and HLA in healthy donors. Regarding this clone: Its antigen is as yet unknown.

Whereas donors were nominally healthy upon sampling, unrecorded immune exposures were probable. Germline loops: CDR1 MNHEY, CDR2 SVGAGI. The CDR3 covers 15 residues. Trimming stripped 4 bases from V and 5 bases from J, with 18 bases between. Study-level points and caveats: In a later analysis, DRB1 alleles had the most associated TCRs; HLA-C alleles the fewest. In a later analysis, V- and J-gene trimming of beta chains associated with a DCLRE1C missense variant, replicated independently. After further analysis at a later stage, roughly 15,000 TCR beta sequences were associated with HLA alleles at 0.05 false discovery rate.

Primers: 60 Vbeta forward and 13 Jbeta reverse. Generated by immunoSEQ multiplex PCR, the TCRdb table keeps only in-frame clones and is missing some. The table has about 98,000 clones, about 80% seen once. This TCR came from a female donor in good health and CMV-seropositive. This chain joins TRBV6-5 and TRBJ2-7, with TRBD1 as a possible D gene (6 bases). Sequencing was done on a sample of PBMCs. CDR3 nucleotide sequence: TGTGCCAGCAGTTTTAGACAGGTTATTCTCGACGAGCAGTACTTC. Protein product: CASSFRQVILDEQYF.